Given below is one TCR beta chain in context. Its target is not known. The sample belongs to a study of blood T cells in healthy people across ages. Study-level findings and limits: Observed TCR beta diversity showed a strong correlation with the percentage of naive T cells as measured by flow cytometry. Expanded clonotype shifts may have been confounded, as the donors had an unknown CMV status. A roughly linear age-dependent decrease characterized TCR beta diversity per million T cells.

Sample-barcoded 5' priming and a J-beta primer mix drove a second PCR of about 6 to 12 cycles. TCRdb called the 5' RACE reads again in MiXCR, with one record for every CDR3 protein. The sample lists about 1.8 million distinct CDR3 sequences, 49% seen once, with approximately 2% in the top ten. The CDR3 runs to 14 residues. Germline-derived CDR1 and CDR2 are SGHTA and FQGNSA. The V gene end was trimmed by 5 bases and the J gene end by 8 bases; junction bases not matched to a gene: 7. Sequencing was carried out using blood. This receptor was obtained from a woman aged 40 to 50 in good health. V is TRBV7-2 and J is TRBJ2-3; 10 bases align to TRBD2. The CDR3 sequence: CASSVVWTSGTQYF. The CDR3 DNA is TGTGCCAGCAGCGTAGTATGGACTAGCGGTACGCAGTATTTT.